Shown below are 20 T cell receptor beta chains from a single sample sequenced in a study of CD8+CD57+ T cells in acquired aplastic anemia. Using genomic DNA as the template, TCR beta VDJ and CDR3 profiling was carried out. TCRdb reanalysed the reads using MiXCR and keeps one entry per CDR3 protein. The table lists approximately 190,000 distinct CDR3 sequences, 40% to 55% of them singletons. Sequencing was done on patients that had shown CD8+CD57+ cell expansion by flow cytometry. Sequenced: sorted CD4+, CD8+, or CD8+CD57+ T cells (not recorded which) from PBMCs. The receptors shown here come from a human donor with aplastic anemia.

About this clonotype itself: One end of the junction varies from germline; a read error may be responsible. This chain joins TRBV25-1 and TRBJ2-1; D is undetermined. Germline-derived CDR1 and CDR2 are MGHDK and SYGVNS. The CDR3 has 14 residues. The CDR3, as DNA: TGTGCCAGCAGTGAATACAACAGAAACAATGAGCAGATCTTC. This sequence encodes CASSEYNRNNEQIF.

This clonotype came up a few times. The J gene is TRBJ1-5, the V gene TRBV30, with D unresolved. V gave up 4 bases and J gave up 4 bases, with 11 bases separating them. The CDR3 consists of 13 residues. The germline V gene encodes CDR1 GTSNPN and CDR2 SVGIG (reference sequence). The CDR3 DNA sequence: TGTGCCTGGAATTCGGCCGTGAATCAGCCCCAGCATTTT. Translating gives CAWNSAVNQPQHF.

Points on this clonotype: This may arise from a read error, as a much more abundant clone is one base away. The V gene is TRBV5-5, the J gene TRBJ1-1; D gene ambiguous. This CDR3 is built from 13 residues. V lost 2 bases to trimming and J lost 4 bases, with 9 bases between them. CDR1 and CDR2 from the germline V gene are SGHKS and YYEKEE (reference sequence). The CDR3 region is CASSFYTGTEAFF. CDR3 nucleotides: TGTGCCAGCAGCTTCTATACGGGCACTGAAGCTTTCTTT.

CDR3 DNA: TGCAGTGCTAGTGACGGGAGCTCCTATAATTCACCCCTCCACTTT. Translation: CSASDGSSYNSPLHF. The J gene is TRBJ1-6, the V gene TRBV20-1; D remains ambiguous. The CDR3 spans 15 residues. The V and J ends lost 3 bases and 0 bases respectively, with 9 bases between them. Germline V gene lookup returns CDR1 DFQATT and CDR2 SNEGSKA (reference sequence).

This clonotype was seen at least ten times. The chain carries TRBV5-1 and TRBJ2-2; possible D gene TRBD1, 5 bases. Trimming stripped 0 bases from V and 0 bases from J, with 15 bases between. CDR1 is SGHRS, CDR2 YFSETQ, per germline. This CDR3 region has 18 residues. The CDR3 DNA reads TGCGCCAGCAGCTTGGTCAAGACAGCCTATCCGAACACCGGGGAGCTGTTTTTT. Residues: CASSLVKTAYPNTGELFF.

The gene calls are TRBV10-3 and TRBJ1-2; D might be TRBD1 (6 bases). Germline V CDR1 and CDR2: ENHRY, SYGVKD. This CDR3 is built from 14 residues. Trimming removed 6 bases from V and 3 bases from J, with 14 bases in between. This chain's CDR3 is CAISPGGAYYGYTF. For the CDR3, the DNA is TGTGCCATCAGCCCGGGGGGCGCCTACTATGGCTACACCTTC.

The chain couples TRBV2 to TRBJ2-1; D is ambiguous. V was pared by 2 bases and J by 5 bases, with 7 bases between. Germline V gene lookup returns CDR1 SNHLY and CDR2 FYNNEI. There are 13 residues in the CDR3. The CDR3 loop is CASSEFEDNEQFF. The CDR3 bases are TGTGCCAGCAGTGAATTCGAGGACAATGAGCAGTTCTTC.

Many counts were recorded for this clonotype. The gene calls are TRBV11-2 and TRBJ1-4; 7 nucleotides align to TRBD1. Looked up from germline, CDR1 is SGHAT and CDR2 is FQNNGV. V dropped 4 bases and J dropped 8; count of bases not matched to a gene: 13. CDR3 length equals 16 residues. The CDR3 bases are TGTGCCAGCAGCTCGACGTGGAGGGGGCGTAGGGAAAAACTGTTTTTT. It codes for CASSSTWRGRREKLFF. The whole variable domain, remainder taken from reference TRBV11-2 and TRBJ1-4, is EAGVAQSPRYKIIEKRQSVAFWCNPISGHATLYWYQQILGQGPKLLIQFQNNGVVDDSQLPKDRFSAERLKGVDSTLKIQPAKLEDSAVYLCASSSTWRGRREKLFFGSGTQLSVL.

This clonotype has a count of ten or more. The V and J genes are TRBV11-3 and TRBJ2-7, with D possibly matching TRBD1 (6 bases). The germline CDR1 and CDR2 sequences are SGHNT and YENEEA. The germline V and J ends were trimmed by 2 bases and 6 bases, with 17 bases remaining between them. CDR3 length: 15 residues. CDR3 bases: TGTGCCAGCAGCTTACGCCCGGGGCAGGGGAGCGAGCAGTACTTC. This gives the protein CASSLRPGQGSEQYF.

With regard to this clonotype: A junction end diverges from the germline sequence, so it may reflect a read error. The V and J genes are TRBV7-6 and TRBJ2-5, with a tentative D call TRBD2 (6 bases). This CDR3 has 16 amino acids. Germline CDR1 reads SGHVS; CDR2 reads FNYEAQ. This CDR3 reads CASSRGGAGSQETQYF. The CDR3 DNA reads TGTGCTAGCAGCCGTGGGGGAGCGGGTTCACAAGAGACCCAGTACTTC.

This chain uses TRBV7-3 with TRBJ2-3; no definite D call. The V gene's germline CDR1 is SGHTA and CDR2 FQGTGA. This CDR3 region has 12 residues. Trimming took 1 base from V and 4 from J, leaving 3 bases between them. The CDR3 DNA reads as TGTGCCAGCAGCTTAAACGCAGATACGCAGTATTTT. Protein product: CASSLNADTQYF. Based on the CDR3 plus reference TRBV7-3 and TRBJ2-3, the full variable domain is GAGVSQTPSNKVTEKGKYVELRCDPISGHTALYWYRQSLGQGPEFLIYFQGTGAADDSGLPNDRFFAVRPEGSVSTLKIQRTERGDSAVYLCASSLNADTQYFGPGTRLTVL.

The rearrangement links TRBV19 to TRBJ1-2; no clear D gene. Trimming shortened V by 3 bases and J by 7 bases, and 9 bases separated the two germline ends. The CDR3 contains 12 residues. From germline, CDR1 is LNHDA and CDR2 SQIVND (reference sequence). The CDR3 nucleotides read TGTGCCAGTAGTATCGTAATAGGTGGCTACACCTTC. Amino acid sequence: CASSIVIGGYTF.

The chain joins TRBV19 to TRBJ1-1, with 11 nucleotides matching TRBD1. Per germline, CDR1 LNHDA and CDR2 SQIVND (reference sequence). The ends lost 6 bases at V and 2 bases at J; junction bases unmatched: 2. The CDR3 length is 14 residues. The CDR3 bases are TGTGCCAGTAGGGACAGGGGGCACAACACTGAAGCTTTCTTT. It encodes CASRDRGHNTEAFF.

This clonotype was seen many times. CDR3: CASRLGHLSSYEQYF. The CDR3 coding sequence is TGTGCCAGCAGACTTGGGCACCTGAGCTCCTACGAGCAGTACTTC. The rearrangement links TRBV12-3 or TRBV12-4 to TRBJ2-7; D gene ambiguous. The CDR3 sequence is 15 residues long. V gave up 6 bases and J gave up 0 bases, with 15 bases separating them.

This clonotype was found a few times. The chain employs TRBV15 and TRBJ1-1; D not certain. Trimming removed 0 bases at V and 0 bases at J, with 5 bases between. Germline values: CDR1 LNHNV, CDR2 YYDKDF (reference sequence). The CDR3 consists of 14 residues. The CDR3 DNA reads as TGTGCCACCAGCAGAGAGGCGGTGAACACTGAAGCTTTCTTT. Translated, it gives CATSREAVNTEAFF.

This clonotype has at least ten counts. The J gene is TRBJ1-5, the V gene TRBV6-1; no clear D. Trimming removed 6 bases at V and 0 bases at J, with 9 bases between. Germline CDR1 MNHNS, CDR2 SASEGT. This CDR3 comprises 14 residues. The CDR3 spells CASSPANSNQPQHF. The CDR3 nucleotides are TGTGCCAGCAGCCCCGCCAATAGCAATCAGCCCCAGCATTTT.

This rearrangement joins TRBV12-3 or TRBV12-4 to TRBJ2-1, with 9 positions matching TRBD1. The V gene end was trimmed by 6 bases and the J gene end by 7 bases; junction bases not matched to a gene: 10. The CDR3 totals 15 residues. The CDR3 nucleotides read TGTGCCAGCAGAACAGGGGGCACACACGGGAATGAGCAGTTCTTC. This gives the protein CASRTGGTHGNEQFF.

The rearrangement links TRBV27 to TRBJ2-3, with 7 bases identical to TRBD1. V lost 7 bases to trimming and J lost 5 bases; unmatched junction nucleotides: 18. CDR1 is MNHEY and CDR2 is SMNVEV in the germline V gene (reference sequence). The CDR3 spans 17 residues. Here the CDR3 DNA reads TGTGCCAGCAAAGCCCCGGGACAGTTGGGAAGAGGAGATACGCAGTATTTT. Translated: CASKAPGQLGRGDTQYF.

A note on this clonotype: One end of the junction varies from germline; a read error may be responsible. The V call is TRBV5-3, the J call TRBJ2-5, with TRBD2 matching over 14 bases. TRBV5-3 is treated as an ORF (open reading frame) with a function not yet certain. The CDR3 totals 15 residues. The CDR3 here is CASGTSGSGGETQYF. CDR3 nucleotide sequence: TGCGCCAGCGGGACTAGCGGGAGCGGCGGAGAGACCCAGTACTTC.

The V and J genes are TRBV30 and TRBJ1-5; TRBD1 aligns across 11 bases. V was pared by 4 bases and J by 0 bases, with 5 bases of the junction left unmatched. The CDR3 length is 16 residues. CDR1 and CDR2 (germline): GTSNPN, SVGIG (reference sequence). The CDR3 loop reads CAWKGTGGLSNQPQHF. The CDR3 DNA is TGTGCCTGGAAAGGGACAGGGGGACTTAGCAATCAGCCCCAGCATTTT. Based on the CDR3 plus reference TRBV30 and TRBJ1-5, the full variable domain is SQTIHQWPATLVQPVGSPLSLECTVEGTSNPNLYWYRQAAGRGLQLLFYSVGIGQISSEVPQNLSASRPQDRQFILSSKKLLLSDSGFYLCAWKGTGGLSNQPQHFGDGTRLSIL.